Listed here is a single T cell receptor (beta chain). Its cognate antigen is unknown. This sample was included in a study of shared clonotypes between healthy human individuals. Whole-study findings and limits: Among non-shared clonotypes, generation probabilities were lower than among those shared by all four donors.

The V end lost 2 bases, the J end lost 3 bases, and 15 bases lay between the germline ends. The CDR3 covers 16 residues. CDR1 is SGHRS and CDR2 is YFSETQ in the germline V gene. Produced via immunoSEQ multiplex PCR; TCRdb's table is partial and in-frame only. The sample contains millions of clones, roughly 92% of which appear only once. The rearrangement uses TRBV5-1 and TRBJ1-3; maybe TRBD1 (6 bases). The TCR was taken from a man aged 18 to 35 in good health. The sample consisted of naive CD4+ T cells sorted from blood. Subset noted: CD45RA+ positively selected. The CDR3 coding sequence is TGCGCCAGCAGCTTTGGTCTACAGGGCCTTGGAAACACCATATATTTT. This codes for CASSFGLQGLGNTIYF.